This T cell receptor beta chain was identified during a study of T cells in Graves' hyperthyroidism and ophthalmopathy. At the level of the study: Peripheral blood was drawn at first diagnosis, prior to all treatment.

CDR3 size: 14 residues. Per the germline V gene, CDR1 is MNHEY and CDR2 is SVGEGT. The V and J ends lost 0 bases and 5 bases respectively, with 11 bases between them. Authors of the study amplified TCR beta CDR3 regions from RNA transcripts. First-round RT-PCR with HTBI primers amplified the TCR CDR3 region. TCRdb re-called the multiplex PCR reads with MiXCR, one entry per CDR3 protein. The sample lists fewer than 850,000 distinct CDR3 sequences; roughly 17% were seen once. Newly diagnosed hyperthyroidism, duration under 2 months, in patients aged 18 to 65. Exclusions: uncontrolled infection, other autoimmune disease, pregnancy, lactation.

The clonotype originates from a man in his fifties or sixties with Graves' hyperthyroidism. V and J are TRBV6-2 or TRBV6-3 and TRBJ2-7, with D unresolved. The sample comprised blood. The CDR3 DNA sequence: TGTGCCAGCAGTTACTCGTATGGGGTGCACGAGCAGTACTTC. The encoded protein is CASSYSYGVHEQYF.